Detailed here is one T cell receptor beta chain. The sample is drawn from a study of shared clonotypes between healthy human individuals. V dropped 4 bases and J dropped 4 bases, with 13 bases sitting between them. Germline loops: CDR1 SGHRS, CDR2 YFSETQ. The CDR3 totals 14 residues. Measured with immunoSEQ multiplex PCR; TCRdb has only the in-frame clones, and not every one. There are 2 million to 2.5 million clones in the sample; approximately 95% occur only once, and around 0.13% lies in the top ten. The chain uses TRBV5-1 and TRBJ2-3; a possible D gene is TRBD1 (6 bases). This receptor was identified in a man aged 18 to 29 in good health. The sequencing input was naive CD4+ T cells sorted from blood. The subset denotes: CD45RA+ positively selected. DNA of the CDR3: TGCGCCAGCAGCATTAGGGGGACCCCAGATACGCAGTATTTT. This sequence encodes CASSIRGTPDTQYF.